Below are 10 T cell receptor beta chains sequenced from a single sample in a study of shared clonotypes between healthy human individuals. Positive CCR7 selection of CD45RO-negative cells yielded the naive CD8 cells, and terminally differentiated effector memory CD45RA+ cells were excluded. TCRdb's copy holds only in-frame clones and misses some; the assay was immunoSEQ multiplex PCR. The sample lists about 2.1 million clones, roughly 91% seen once, with under 2% in the top ten. The specimen was naive CD8+ T cells from PBMCs. These receptors were collected from a man between 18 and 35 years old in good health. Some clones in this sample may be carry-over from other donors' samples.

V and J are TRBV15 and TRBJ2-7, with D unresolved. Trimming took off 3 bases at V and 5 bases at J, with 14 bases between the two ends. CDR3 length: 14 residues. The germline V gene has CDR1 LNHNV and CDR2 YYDKDF (reference sequence). The CDR3 nucleotides are TGTGCCACCAGCAGTACGGCTCGATTTAACGAGCAGTACTTC. Translation gives CATSSTARFNEQYF.

The chain is built from TRBV6-1 and TRBJ2-7, with TRBD1 matching over 11 bases. This CDR3 has 14 residues. The germline V gene encodes CDR1 MNHNS and CDR2 SASEGT. J lost 6 bases, V lost 5 bases, and 6 bases had no gene match. CDR3 nucleotides: TGTGCCAGCAGTCTCCGGGACAGGGGGGTCGAGCAGTACTTC. Translated: CASSLRDRGVEQYF.

The gene calls are TRBV28 and TRBJ2-7; 8 nucleotides line up with TRBD1. Germline CDR1 and CDR2: MDHEN and SYDVKM. J was trimmed by 2 bases and V by 6 bases; bases with no gene match: 6. This CDR3 contains 14 residues. The CDR3, as DNA: TGTGCCAGCAGCCTACAGGGGGTAGCCTACGAGCAGTACTTC. Translated: CASSLQGVAYEQYF.

The gene calls are TRBV9 and TRBJ1-1; no firm D call. The germline gives CDR1 SGDLS, CDR2 YYNGEE. The germline V and J ends were trimmed by 1 base and 6 bases, with 19 bases remaining between them. CDR3 length: 16 amino acids. CDR3 loop: CASSVKAGGRNSEAFF. DNA of the CDR3: TGTGCCAGCAGCGTAAAGGCAGGCGGACGAAACTCTGAAGCTTTCTTT.

The chain uses TRBV27 and TRBJ2-3; D is perhaps TRBD1 (5 bases). Trimming took 5 bases from V and 4 from J, leaving 13 bases between them. CDR1 is MNHEY, CDR2 SMNVEV, per germline (reference sequence). This CDR3 is built from 14 residues. CDR3 nucleotide sequence: TGTGCCAGCAGTATACAGGTGGGCGCAGATACGCAGTATTTT. Protein: CASSIQVGADTQYF.

A note on this clone: The same CDR3 arises from other DNA sequences in this sample as well. V usage is TRBV7-9 and J usage is TRBJ2-3, with D unclear. This CDR3 has 14 residues. Germline lookup yields CDR1 SEHNR and CDR2 FQNEAQ (reference sequence). The ends were cut back, 5 bases at V and 0 bases at J, with 9 bases in the middle. The CDR3 here is CASSPGVSTDTQYF. In DNA, the CDR3 is TGTGCCAGCAGCCCAGGAGTCAGCACAGATACGCAGTATTTT.

V usage is TRBV27 and J usage is TRBJ2-2, with TRBD1 identical over 8 bases. The junction had 10 bases not matched to a gene; V was cut back by 1 base and J by 6 bases. The V gene's germline CDR1 is MNHEY and CDR2 SMNVEV (reference sequence). This CDR3 contains 17 residues. The CDR3 nucleotides are TGTGCCAGCAGTTTATTCCCCGGACAGGGAGGATCCGGGGAGCTGTTTTTT. Translated: CASSLFPGQGGSGELFF.

This chain connects TRBV7-9 to TRBJ2-7; 9 bases fit TRBD1. This CDR3 is 16 amino acids long. Germline lookup yields CDR1 SEHNR and CDR2 FQNEAQ (reference sequence). The V segment lost 1 base and the J segment 5 bases; nucleotides outside the gene matches: 9. CDR3 in amino acids: CASSLGTGQGVHEQYF. The CDR3 bases are TGTGCCAGCAGCTTAGGTACGGGACAGGGAGTCCACGAGCAGTACTTC.

V and J are TRBV19 and TRBJ1-5; TRBD1 is a possible D gene (5 bases). This CDR3 has 14 residues. Trimming left V 2 bases short and J 6 bases short, with 11 bases between. Germline lookup yields CDR1 LNHDA and CDR2 SQIVND (reference sequence). CDR3 region: CASSIRGVLQPQHF. The CDR3 nucleotides are TGTGCCAGTAGTATAAGAGGGGTTCTTCAGCCCCAGCATTTT.

As regards this clone: This same CDR3 is encoded by further DNA sequences in the sample. The V gene is TRBV7-9, the J gene TRBJ2-2; the D is unclear. The V and J ends lost 5 bases and 4 bases respectively, with 5 bases between them. The CDR3 spans 12 residues. CDR1 SEHNR and CDR2 FQNEAQ come from the germline V gene (reference sequence). The CDR3 bases are TGTGCCAGCAGCCCGAGCACCGGGGAGCTGTTTTTT. Translated: CASSPSTGELFF.